This TCR beta chain was sequenced for a study of blood T cell repertoires in COVID-19. Overall study: From T cells, B-cell-depleted T cells, or PBMCs came the material, which was cDNA or gDNA.

Deletions cut 5 bases from V and 1 base from J, with 18 bases between. The CDR3 is 16 residues long. The germline CDR1 and CDR2 sequences are SGHTA and FQGTGA. This clone was observed a single time. Assay used: immunoSEQ multiplex PCR; TCRdb lists only in-frame clones, some missing. The profile shows 200,000 to 250,000 clones, around 86% of them singletons. Sequenced material: peripheral blood. V gene TRBV7-3 combines with J gene TRBJ2-7; D is perhaps TRBD2 (6 bases). The TCR originated in a woman aged 45-59 years with COVID-19, enrolled during active disease. The CDR3 reads CASSPPRRGSSYEQYF. CDR3 in DNA: TGTGCCAGCAGCCCCCCCCGGCGGGGAAGTTCCTACGAGCAGTACTTC.